The present entry profiles one TCR beta chain with its context. The data belong to a study of patients and donors after allogeneic stem cell transplantation. The V gene lost 5 bases and the J gene lost 0 bases, with 5 bases spanning the gap. From germline, CDR1 is SGHRS and CDR2 YFSETQ. CDR3 length equals 12 residues. One entry per CDR3 protein results from TCRdb running MiXCR on the RT-PCR reads. The sample has hundreds of thousands of distinct CDR3 sequences; 16% are singletons. The clonotype was recovered from a human donor who was either an allogeneic HSCT recipient or a stem cell or donor lymphocyte infusion donor (not recorded which). It is not recorded whose cells these are; they may come from a transplant donor. Sequencing was performed on blood, either unsorted or a sorted T cell fraction (not recorded which). The rearrangement joins TRBV5-1 to TRBJ1-2; D may be TRBD1 (5 bases). CDR3: CASRTANYGYTF. The CDR3 DNA is TGCGCCAGCAGGACAGCTAACTATGGCTACACCTTC.